This is a list of T cell receptor beta chains from one sample in a study of CD8+CD57+ T cells in acquired aplastic anemia. One entry per CDR3 protein results from TCRdb running MiXCR on the reads. The sample comprises about 98,000 distinct CDR3 sequences, less than 75% of which are singletons, and 65% rests with the top ten. The sequenced sample consisted of sorted CD4+, CD8+, or CD8+CD57+ T cells (not recorded which) from PBMCs. The receptors were gathered from a human donor with aplastic anemia. Both conserved end residues are part of each CDR3. Fields, in order: V gene, D gene, J gene, clone size, CDR3 protein, CDR3 DNA. D genes are given only for firm matches. Clone size appears in some rows only: once, few, many, or a class for an expanded clone.

TRBV20-1	NA	TRBJ2-3	NA	CSAPQGMESTDTQYF	TGCAGTGCTCCGCAGGGGATGGAGAGCACAGATACGCAGTATTTT
TRBV29-1	TRBD1	TRBJ2-1	NA	CSVVGTGRDEQFF	TGCAGCGTTGTGGGGACAGGGCGGGATGAGCAGTTCTTC
TRBV19	NA	TRBJ1-5	NA	CASSRNQPQHF	TGTGCCAGTAGCAGAAATCAGCCCCAGCATTTT
TRBV10-3	TRBD1	TRBJ2-3	NA	CAISLPPGQGASTDTQYF	TGTGCCATCAGCCTTCCCCCGGGACAGGGGGCTAGCACAGATACGCAGTATTTT
TRBV7-2	NA	TRBJ2-2	NA	CASSTIGPITGELFF	TGTGCCAGCAGCACTATAGGGCCGATAACCGGGGAGCTGTTTTTT
TRBV27	NA	TRBJ1-5	few	CASSLVTGSQPQHF	TGTGCCAGCAGTTTAGTTACAGGGTCGCAGCCCCAGCATTTT
TRBV7-2	NA	TRBJ2-2	NA	CASSFWGAGELFF	TGTGCCAGCAGCTTTTGGGGGGCCGGGGAGCTGTTTTTT
TRBV20-1	TRBD1	TRBJ1-3	NA	CSGGQGQEARGNTIYF	TGCAGTGGTGGACAGGGGCAAGAGGCGCGGGGAAACACCATATATTTT
TRBV2	TRBD2	TRBJ2-7	NA	CASWTSDSSSYEQYF	TGTGCCAGCTGGACTAGCGATTCGAGCTCCTACGAGCAGTACTTC
TRBV20-1	NA	TRBJ2-5	NA	CSARPDQETQYF	TGCAGTGCTAGGCCAGACCAAGAGACCCAGTACTTC
TRBV19	NA	TRBJ1-2	NA	CATKTGNYGYTF	TGTGCCACTAAAACGGGGAACTATGGCTACACCTTC